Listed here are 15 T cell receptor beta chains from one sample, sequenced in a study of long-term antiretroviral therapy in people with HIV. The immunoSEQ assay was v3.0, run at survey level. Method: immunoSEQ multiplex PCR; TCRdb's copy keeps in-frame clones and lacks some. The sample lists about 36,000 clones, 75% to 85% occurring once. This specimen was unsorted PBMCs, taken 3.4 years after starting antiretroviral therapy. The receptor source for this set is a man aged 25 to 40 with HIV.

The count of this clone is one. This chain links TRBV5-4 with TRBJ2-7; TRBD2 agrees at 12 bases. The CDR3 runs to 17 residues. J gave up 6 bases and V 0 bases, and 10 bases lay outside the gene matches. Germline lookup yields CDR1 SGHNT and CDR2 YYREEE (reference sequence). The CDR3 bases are TGTGCCAGCAGCTTGGGACTAGCGGGAGCTACAAGAGGCGAGCAGTACTTC. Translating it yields CASSLGLAGATRGEQYF. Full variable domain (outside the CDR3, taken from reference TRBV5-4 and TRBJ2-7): ETGVTQSPTHLIKTRGQQVTLRCSSQSGHNTVSWYQQALGQGPQFIFQYYREEENGRGNFPPRFSGLQFPNYSSELNVNALELDDSALYLCASSLGLAGATRGEQYFGPGTRLTVT.

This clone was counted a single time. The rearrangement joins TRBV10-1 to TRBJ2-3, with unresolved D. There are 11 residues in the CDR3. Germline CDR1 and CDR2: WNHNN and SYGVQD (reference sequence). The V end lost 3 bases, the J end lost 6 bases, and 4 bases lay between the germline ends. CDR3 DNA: TGCGCCAGCAGTGACGGGGATACGCAGTATTTT. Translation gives CASSDGDTQYF.

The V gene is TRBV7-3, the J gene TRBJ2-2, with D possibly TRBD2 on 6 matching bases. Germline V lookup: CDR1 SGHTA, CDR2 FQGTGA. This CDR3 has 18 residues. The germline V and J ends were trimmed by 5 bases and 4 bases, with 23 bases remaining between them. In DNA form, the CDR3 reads TGTGCCAGCAGCCCCGGTGTAGCGGTGCTGCGCGGCACCGGGGAGCTGTTTTTT. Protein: CASSPGVAVLRGTGELFF. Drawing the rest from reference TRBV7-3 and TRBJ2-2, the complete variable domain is GAGVSQTPSNKVTEKGKYVELRCDPISGHTALYWYRQSLGQGPEFLIYFQGTGAADDSGLPNDRFFAVRPEGSVSTLKIQRTERGDSAVYLCASSPGVAVLRGTGELFFGEGSRLTVL.

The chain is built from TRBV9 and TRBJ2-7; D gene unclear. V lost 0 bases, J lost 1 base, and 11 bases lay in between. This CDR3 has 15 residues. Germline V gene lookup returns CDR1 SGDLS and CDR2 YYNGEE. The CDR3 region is CASSVGAQLSYEQYF. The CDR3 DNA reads TGTGCCAGCAGCGTAGGGGCCCAACTTTCCTACGAGCAGTACTTC.

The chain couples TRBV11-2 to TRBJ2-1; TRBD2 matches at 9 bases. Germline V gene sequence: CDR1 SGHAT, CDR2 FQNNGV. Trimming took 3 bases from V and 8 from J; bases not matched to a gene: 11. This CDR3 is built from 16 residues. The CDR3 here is CASSLDLAGRTYEQFF. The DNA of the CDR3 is TGTGCCAGCAGCTTGGACCTAGCGGGAAGGACCTATGAGCAGTTCTTC. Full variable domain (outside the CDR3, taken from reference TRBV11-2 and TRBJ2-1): EAGVAQSPRYKIIEKRQSVAFWCNPISGHATLYWYQQILGQGPKLLIQFQNNGVVDDSQLPKDRFSAERLKGVDSTLKIQPAKLEDSAVYLCASSLDLAGRTYEQFFGPGTRLTVL.

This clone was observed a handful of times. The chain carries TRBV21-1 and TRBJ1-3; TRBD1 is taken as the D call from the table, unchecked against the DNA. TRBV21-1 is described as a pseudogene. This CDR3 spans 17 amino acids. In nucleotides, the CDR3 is TGTGCCAGCAGCAAAGGGGGGACAGCCTGCTCTGGAAACACCATATATTTT. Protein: CASSKGGTACSGNTIYF.

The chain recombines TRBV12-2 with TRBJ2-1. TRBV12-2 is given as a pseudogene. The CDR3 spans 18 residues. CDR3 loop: CASRFRRGVAKSYNEQFF. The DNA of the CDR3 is TGTGCAAGTCGCTTCAGGAGGGGGGTAGCGAAGTCCTACAATGAGCAGTTCTTC.

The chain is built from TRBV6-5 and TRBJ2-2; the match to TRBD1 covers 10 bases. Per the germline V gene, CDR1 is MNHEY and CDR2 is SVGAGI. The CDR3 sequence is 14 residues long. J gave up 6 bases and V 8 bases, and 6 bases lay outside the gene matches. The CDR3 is CASPRDRGSGELFF. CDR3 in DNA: TGTGCCAGCCCCCGGGACAGGGGTTCCGGGGAGCTGTTTTTT.

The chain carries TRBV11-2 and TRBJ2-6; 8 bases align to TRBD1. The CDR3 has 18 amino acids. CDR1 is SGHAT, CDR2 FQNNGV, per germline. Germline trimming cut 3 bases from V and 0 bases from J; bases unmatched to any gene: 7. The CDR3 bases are TGTGCCAGCAGCTTCCCGGGACAGGATCTCTCTGGGGCCAACGTCCTGACTTTC. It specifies CASSFPGQDLSGANVLTF.

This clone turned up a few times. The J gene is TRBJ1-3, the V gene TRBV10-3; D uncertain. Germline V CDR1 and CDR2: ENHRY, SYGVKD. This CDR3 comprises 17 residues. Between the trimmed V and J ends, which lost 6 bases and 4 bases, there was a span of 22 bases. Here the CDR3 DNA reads TGTGCCATCAGCCACGGTGAACTGGGGATTCGGGGAAACACCATATATTTT. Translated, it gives CAISHGELGIRGNTIYF.

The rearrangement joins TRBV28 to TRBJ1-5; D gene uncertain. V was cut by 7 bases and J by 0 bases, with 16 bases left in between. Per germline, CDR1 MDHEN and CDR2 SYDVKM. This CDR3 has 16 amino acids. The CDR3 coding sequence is TGTGCCAGCACAAGGGCCTCAGTGAATAGCAATCAGCCCCAGCATTTT. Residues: CASTRASVNSNQPQHF.

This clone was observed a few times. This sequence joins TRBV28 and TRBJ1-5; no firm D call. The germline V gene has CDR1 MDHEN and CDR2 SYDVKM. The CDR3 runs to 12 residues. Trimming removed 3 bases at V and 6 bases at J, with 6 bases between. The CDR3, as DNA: TGTGCCAGCAGTTTTTTAGGTCAGCCCCAGCATTTT. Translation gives CASSFLGQPQHF.

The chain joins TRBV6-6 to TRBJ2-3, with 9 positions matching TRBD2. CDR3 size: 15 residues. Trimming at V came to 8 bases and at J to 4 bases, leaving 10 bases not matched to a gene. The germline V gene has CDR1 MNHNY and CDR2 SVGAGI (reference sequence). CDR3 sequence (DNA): TGTGCCAGCTTGGGAGCGGGAGGTGTGGCAGATACGCAGTATTTT. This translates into CASLGAGGVADTQYF.

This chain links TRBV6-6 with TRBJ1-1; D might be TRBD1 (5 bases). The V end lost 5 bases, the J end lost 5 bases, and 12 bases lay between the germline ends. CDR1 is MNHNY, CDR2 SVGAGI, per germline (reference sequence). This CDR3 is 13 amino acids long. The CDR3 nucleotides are TGTGCCAGCAGTCGACAGATCGGGACTGAAGCTTTCTTT. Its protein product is CASSRQIGTEAFF.

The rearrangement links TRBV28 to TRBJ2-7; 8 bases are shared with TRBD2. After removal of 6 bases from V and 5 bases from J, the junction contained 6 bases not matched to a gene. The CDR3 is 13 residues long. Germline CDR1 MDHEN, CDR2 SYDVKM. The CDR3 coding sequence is TGTGCCAGCAGCCCCCCCGGGAGGGACGAGCAGTACTTC. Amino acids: CASSPPGRDEQYF.